This T cell receptor (beta chain) derives from a study of shared clonotypes between healthy human individuals (dated by TCRdb to the early 2020s). A note on the overall study: The cohort comprised two women and a few men aged 18 to 49 years. To increase sequencing depth and limit assay-specific biases, TCR repertoire library preparation and sequencing were carried out by different laboratories using diverse techniques. The study deeply sequenced blood TCR repertoires of about 5 healthy adults to estimate repertoire size and the extent of clonotype sharing between individuals. For each donor, CD4 naive and CD4 memory were each given three plates, CD8 naive was given two plates, and CD8 memory was given one plate. Between about 0.8 and 9.5 billion PBMCs per donor were obtained by leukapheresis. Broad study findings and their caveats: Clonotypes shared by all four sorted-subset donors showed higher generation probabilities than non-shared clonotypes. Roughly 5% of naive CD4, roughly 3.6% of naive CD8, roughly 2.4% of memory CD4, and about 0.4% of memory CD8 clonotypes were shared across several donors. Sampling was restricted to blood, and TCR repertoires in tissues likely differ from the TCR repertoires found in blood. Larger estimated clonotype richness was generally found for naive subsets than for memory subsets. The small number of donors limited the genetic and exposure-history diversity represented. Pairwise subsampling led to the expectation that sequencing depth would affect the degree of clonotype sharing among donors. Even with the large sequencing depth, rarefaction of the sorted-subset datasets indicated that sequencing was incomplete.

Details on this clone: This clone's antigen is unknown. There are no base qualities to consult, and no much larger clone falls within one base.

CDR1 and CDR2, per the germline V gene, are SGHAT and FQNNGV. Germline trimming amounts to 5 bases on V and 6 bases on J, with 13 as the count of junction bases outside the gene matches. Including cysteine and phenylalanine, the CDR3 has 16 amino acids. Only the CDR3 region is kept as DNA, spanning 48 bases read in frame from base 1. TCR CDR3 regions were amplified from genomic DNA by multiplex PCR using the deep immunoSEQ assay. Genomic DNA extracted from each cell subset was distributed evenly over all wells of several immunoSEQ 96-well plates, and each plate served as one replicate. For sorted subsets, 200 to 250 ng of genomic DNA, equivalent to 25,000 to 35,000 T cell genomes, went into each replicate PCR. The purified libraries were quantified using a Qubit 3.0 fluorometer, sized with a Bioanalyzer 2100, and then quantified again using the KAPA Library Quantification kit. Every immunoSEQ 96-well plate was sequenced on a dedicated single-read 150-cycle Illumina NextSeq 550 flow cell. In the original analysis: Because the immunoSEQ output held only junctional sequences and lacked quality scores, the filtering could not match the filtering applied to full-length reads. To assign V/J genes and CDR3, sequences were annotated using PyIR, a Python wrapper for IgBLAST v1.9, with IMGT germline references. Reads were filtered out if the reads had weak V/J assignments (E-value above 1e-6), no CDR3, stop codons, out-of-frame junctions, or ambiguous translated residues. V3J clonotypes were defined as sequences sharing an identical inferred V gene, J gene, and CDR3 amino acid sequence. Percentage overlap between repertoires was calculated by dividing the number of shared unique clonotypes by the size of the smaller repertoire. Repertoire richness was assessed with RTK rarefaction, the Chao1 estimator, and Recon v2.1 estimates of unobserved clonotypes. Generation probabilities for all TCRbeta clonotypes obtained by the gDNA method from a handful of donors were computed using OLGA. In its TCRdb copy, this immuneACCESS table keeps in-frame sequences only and misses some clones. Where compared with another copy, unresolved V genes explain less than half of these, and the others have no known cause. From that table come the V and J calls and clone size; the DNA was used to work out D and trimming. This sample has a few million clones in its table, and approximately 92% of those were observed once. More than 1.5% of the sample is in the top ten clones.

CD8 naive samples were obtained by positive selection for CCR7 among CD45RO-negative cells, yielding a CD45RA+CCR7+ population from which TemRA cells were excluded. Donors were healthy HIV-negative adults with no recently reported acute infections or vaccinations. Only Caucasian adults living in Nashville, Tennessee, USA were represented among the donors. Blood was collected by leukapheresis, and PBMCs were isolated by Ficoll-Histopaque density gradient centrifugation and then cryopreserved in liquid nitrogen vapor phase. Purity and quantity of every magnetically sorted T cell population were checked by analytical flow cytometry. Each sorted fraction had its genomic DNA isolated and then quantified by UV absorbance on a Nanodrop 2000c.

The receptor comes from a man between 18 and 29 years old in good health. Some clones in this sample may be carry-over from other donors' samples. The chain employs TRBV11-2 and TRBJ2-1; a stretch of 7 junction bases matches TRBD2. The material sequenced was naive CD8+ T cells from PBMCs. This sample's cell subset or site label indicates: CD45RA+CCR7+. The DNA sequence is given as TGTGCCAGCAGCGCACGTTTCGGGAGGTCTTTCAATGAGCAGTTCTTC. Its protein product is CASSARFGRSFNEQFF.